This T cell receptor (beta chain) appears in the sequencing data of a study of T cell responses to AZD1222 COVID-19 vaccine. With regard to this clone: Antigen: not known.

Germline assignment: CDR1 MNHEY and CDR2 SMNVEV (reference sequence). The V segment lost 7 bases and the J segment 4 bases; nucleotides outside the gene matches: 5. The CDR3 has 14 residues. Data came from immunoSEQ multiplex PCR; TCRdb stores just in-frame clones and leaves some out. The data show 160,000 or so clones, approximately 90% seen once. Study findings and constraints: Repertoires were collected only later (after the peak T cell response had occurred). Clonal diversity may have been underestimated, and the donors were mostly white British, with more females than males. Distributed over spike, vaccine-associated CD4 TCRs predominated at 160-218 and 743-854.

The V gene is TRBV27, the J gene TRBJ2-1; 9 nucleotides agree with TRBD2. The source was peripheral blood, collected on day 0 of AZD1222 vaccination. The clonotype originates from an adult in good health. The CDR3 DNA is TGTGCCAGCAAGCGACTAGCGGATTACAATGAGCAGTTCTTC. As protein: CASKRLADYNEQFF.